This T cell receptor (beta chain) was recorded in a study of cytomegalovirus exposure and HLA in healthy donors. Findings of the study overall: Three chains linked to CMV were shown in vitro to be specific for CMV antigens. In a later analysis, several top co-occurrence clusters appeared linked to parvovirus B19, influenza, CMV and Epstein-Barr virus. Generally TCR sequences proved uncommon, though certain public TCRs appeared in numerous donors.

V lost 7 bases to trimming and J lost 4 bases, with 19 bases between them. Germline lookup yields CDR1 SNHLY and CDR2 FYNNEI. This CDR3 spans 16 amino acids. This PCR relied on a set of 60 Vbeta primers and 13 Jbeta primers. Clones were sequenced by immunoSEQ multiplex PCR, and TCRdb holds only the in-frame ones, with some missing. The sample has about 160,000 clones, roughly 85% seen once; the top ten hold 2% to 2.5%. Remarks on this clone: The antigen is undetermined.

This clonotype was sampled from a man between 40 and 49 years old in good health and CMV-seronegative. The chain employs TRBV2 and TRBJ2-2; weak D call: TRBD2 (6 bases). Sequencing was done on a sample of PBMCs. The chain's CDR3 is CASTPRGGRATGELFF. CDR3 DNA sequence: TGTGCCAGCACTCCTCGGGGAGGCCGAGCCACCGGGGAGCTGTTTTTT. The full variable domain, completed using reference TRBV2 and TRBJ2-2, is EPEVTQTPSHQVTQMGQEVILRCVPISNHLYFYWYRQILGQKVEFLVSFYNNEISEKSEIFDDQFSVERPDGSNFTLKIRSTKLEDSAMYFCASTPRGGRATGELFFGEGSRLTVL.